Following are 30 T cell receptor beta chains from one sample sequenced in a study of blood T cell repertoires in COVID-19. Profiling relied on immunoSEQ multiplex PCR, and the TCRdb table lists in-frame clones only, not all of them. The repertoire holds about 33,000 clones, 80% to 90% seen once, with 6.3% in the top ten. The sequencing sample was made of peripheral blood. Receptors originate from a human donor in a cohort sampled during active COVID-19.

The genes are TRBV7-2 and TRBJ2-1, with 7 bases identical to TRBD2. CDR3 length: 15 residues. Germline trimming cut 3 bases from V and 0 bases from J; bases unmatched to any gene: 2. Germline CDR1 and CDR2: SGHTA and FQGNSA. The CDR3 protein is CASSFGGSSYNEQFF. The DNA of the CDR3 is TGTGCCAGCAGCTTCGGGGGGAGCTCCTACAATGAGCAGTTCTTC. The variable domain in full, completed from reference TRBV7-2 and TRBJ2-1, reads GAGVSQSPSNKVTEKGKDVELRCDPISGHTALYWYRQSLGQGLEFLIYFQGNSAPDKSGLPSDRFSAERTGGSVSTLTIQRTQQEDSAVYLCASSFGGSSYNEQFFGPGTRLTVL.

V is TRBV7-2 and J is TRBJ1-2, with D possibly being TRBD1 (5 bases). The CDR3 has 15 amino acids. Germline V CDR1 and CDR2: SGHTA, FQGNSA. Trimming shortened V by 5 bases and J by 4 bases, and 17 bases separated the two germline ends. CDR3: CASSLAGGGVYGYTF. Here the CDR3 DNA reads TGTGCCAGCAGCCTTGCCGGCGGGGGGGTCTATGGCTACACCTTC.

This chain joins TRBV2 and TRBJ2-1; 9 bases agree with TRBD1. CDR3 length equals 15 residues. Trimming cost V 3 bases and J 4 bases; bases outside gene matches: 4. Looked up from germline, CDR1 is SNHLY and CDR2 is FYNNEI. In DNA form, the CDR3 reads TGTGCCAGCAGTGAGGGGACAGGGTGGTACAATGAGCAGTTCTTC. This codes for CASSEGTGWYNEQFF. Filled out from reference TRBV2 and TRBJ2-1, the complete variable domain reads EPEVTQTPSHQVTQMGQEVILRCVPISNHLYFYWYRQILGQKVEFLVSFYNNEISEKSEIFDDQFSVERPDGSNFTLKIRSTKLEDSAMYFCASSEGTGWYNEQFFGPGTRLTVL.

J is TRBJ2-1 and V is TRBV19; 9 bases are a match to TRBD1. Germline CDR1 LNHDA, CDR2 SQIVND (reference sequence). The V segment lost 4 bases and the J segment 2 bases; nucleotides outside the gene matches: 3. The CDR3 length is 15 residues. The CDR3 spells CASSRGTGTYNEQFF. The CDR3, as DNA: TGTGCCAGTAGTAGAGGGACAGGGACCTACAATGAGCAGTTCTTC.

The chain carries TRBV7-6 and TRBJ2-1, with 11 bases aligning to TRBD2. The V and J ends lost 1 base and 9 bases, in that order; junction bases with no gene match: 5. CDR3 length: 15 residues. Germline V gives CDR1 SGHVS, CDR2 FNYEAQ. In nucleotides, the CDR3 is TGTGCCAGCAGCTTAGTAGCGGGGGGGCCGGCTGAGCAGTTCTTC. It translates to CASSLVAGGPAEQFF.

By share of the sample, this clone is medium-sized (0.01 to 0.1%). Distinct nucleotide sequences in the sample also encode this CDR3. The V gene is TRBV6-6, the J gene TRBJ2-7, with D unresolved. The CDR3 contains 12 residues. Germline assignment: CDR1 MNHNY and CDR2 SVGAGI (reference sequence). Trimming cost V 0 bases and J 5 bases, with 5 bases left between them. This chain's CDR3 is CASSYSRHEQYF. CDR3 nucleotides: TGTGCCAGCAGTTACTCGAGGCACGAGCAGTACTTC.

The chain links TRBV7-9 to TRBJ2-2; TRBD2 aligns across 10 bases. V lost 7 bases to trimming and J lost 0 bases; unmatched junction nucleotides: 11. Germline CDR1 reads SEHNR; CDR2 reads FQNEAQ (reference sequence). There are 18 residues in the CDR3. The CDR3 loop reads CASTTTSGRPPNTGELFF. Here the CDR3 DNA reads TGTGCCAGCACCACGACTAGCGGGCGCCCTCCGAACACCGGGGAGCTGTTTTTT.

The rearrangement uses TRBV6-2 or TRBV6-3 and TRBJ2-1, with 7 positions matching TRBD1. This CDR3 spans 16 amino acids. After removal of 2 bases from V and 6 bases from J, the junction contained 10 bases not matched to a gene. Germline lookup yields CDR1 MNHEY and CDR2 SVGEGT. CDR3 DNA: TGTGCCAGCAGTTACCCGATGACAGGGCCCGTCAATGAGCAGTTCTTC. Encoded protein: CASSYPMTGPVNEQFF.

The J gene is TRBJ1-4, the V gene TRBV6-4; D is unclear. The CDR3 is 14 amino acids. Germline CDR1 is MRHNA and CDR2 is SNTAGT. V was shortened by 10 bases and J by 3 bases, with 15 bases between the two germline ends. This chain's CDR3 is CAILSALANEKLFF. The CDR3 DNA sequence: TGTGCCATCCTCAGTGCCCTAGCTAATGAAAAACTGTTTTTT.

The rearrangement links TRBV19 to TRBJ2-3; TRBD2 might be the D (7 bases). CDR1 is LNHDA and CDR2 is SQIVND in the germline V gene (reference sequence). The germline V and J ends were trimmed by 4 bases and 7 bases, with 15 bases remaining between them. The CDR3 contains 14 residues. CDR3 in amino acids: CASSKGGGPYTQYF. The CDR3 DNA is TGTGCCAGTAGTAAAGGGGGGGGGCCGTATACGCAGTATTTT. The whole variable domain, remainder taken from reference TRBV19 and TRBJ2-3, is DGGITQSPKYLFRKEGQNVTLSCEQNLNHDAMYWYRQDPGQGLRLIYYSQIVNDFQKGDIAEGYSVSREKKESFPLTVTSAQKNPTAFYLCASSKGGGPYTQYFGPGTRLTVL.

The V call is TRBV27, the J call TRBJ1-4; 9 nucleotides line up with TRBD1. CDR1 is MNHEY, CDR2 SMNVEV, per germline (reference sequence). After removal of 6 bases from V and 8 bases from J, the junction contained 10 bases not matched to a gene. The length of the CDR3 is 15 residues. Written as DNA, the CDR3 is TGTGCCAGCAGCCCAAGGACAGGGGTATGGGAAAAACTGTTTTTT. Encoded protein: CASSPRTGVWEKLFF. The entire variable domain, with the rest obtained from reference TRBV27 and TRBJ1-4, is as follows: EAQVTQNPRYLITVTGKKLTVTCSQNMNHEYMSWYRQDPGLGLRQIYYSMNVEVTDKGDVPEGYKVSRKEKRNFPLILESPSPNQTSLYFCASSPRTGVWEKLFFGSGTQLSVL.

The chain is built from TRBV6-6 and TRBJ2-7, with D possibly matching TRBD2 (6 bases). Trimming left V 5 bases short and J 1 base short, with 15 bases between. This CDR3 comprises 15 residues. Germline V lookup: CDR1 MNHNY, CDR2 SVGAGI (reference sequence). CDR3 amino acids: CASSPKAGPSYEQYF. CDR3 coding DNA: TGTGCCAGCAGTCCAAAAGCGGGTCCTTCCTACGAGCAGTACTTC.

The CDR3 here is CASSRDSDYYEQYF. The CDR3 DNA reads as TGTGCCAGCAGCCGGGACAGTGATTACTACGAGCAGTACTTC. The J gene is TRBJ2-7, the V gene TRBV4-2, with 7 bases identical to TRBD1. Germline-derived CDR1 and CDR2 are LGHNA and YNFKEQ. The J segment lost 3 bases and the V segment lost 4 bases, leaving 6 bases of the junction unmatched. The CDR3 is made up of 14 amino acids.

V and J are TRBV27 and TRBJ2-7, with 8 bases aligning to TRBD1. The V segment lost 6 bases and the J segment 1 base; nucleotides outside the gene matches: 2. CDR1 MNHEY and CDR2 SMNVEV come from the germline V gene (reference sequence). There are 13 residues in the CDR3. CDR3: CASSGQGSYEQYF. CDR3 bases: TGTGCCAGCAGCGGACAGGGTTCCTACGAGCAGTACTTC.

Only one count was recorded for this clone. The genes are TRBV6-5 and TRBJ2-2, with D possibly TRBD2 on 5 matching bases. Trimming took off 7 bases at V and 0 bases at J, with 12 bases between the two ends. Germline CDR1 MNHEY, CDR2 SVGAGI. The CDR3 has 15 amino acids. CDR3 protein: CASTLIATNTGELFF. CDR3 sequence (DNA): TGTGCCAGCACTCTTATAGCGACGAACACCGGGGAGCTGTTTTTT.

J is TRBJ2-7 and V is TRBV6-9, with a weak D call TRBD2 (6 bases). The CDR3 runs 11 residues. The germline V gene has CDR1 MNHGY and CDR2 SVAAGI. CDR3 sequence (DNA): TGTCCGCGCGGGGTCCACTACGAGCAGTACTTC. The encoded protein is CPRGVHYEQYF.

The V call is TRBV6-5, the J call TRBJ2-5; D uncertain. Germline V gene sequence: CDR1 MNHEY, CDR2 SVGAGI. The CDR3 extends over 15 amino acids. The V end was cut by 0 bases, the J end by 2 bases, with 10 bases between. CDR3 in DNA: TGTGCCAGCAGTTACTCGAATACTGGTCAAGAGACCCAGTACTTC. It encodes CASSYSNTGQETQYF.

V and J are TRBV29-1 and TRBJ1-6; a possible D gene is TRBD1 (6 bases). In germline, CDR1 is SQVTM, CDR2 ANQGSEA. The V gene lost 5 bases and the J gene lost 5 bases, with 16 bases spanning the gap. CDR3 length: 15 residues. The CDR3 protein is CSVRAGGADNSPLHF. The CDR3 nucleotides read TGCAGCGTTCGGGCGGGGGGCGCAGATAATTCACCCCTCCACTTT.

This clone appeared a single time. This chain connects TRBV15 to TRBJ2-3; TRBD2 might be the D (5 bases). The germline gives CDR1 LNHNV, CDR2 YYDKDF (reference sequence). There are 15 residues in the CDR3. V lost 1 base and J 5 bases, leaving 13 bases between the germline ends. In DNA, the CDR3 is TGTGCCACCAGCAGAGTTCGAAGCGGCCAAGATACGCAGTATTTT. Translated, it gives CATSRVRSGQDTQYF.

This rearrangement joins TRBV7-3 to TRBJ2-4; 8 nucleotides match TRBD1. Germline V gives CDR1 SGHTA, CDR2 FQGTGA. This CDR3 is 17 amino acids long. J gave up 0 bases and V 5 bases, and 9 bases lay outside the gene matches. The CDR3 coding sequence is TGTGCCAGCAGCAAAGGAGGACAGGGACTAGCCAAAAACATTCAGTACTTC. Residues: CASSKGGQGLAKNIQYF.

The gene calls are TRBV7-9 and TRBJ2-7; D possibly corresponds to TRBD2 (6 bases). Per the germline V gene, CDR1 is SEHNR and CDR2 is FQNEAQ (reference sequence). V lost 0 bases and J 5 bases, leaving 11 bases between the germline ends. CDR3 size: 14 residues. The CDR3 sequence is CASSLALGGDEQYF. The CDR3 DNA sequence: TGTGCCAGCAGCTTAGCATTAGGAGGGGACGAGCAGTACTTC. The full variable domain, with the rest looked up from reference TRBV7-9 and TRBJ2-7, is DTGVSQNPRHKITKRGQNVTFRCDPISEHNRLYWYRQTLGQGPEFLTYFQNEAQLEKSRLLSDRFSAERPKGSFSTLEIQRTEQGDSAMYLCASSLALGGDEQYFGPGTRLTVT.

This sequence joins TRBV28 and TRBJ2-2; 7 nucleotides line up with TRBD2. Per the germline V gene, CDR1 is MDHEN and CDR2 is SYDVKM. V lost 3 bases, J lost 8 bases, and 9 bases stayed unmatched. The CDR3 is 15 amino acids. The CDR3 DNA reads TGTGCCAGCAGTTTGGGGGACTACCTGGAAGGGGAGCTGTTTTTT. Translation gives CASSLGDYLEGELFF.

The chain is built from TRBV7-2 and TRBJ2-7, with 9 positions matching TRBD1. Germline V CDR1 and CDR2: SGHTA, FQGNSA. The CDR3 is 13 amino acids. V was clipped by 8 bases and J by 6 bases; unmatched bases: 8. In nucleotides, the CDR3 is TGTGCCAGCGGGGGGACAGGGTATGCCGAGCAGTACTTC. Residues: CASGGTGYAEQYF.

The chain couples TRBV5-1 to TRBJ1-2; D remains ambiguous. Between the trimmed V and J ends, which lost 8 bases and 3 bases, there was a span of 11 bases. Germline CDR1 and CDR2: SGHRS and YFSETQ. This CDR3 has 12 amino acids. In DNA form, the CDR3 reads TGCGCCAGTGCCCCCCGGGACTATGGCTACACCTTC. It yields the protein CASAPRDYGYTF.

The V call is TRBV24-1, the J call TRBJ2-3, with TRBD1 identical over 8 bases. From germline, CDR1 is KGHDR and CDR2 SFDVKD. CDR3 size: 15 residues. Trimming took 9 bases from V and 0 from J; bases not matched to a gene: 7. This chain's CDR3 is CATPTTGVSTDTQYF. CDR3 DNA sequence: TGTGCCACCCCAACGACAGGGGTCAGCACAGATACGCAGTATTTT.

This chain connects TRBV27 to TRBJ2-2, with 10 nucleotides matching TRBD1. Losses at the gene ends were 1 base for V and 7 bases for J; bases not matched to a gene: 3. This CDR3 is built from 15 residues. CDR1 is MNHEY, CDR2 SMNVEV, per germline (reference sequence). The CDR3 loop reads CASSLWGQGNGELFF. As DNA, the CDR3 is TGTGCCAGCAGTTTATGGGGACAGGGGAACGGGGAGCTGTTTTTT.

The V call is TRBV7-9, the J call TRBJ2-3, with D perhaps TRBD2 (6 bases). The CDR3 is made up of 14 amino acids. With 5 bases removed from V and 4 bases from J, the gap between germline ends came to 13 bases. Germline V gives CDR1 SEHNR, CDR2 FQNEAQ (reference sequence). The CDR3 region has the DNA TGTGCCAGCAGCGACTCAGGGACTTCAGATACGCAGTATTTT. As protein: CASSDSGTSDTQYF.

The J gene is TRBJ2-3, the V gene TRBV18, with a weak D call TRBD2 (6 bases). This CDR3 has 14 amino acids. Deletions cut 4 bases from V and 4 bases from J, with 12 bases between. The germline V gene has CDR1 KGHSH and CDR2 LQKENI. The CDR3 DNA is TGTGCCAGCTCACGGTACCGGGACTCAGATACGCAGTATTTT. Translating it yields CASSRYRDSDTQYF.

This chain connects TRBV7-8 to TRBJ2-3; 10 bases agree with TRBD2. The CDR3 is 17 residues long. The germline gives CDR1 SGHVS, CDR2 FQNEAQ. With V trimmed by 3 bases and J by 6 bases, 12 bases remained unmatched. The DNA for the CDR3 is TGTGCCAGCAGCTTGGTGGGACTAGCGCTCCCATGGGATACGCAGTATTTT. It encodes CASSLVGLALPWDTQYF.

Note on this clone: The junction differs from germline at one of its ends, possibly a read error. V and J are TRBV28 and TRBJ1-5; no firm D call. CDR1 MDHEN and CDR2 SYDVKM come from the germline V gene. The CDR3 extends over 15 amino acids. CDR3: CASSLWKGSDQPQHF. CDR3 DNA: TGTGCCAGCAGTTTATGGAAGGGTAGCGATCAGCCCCAGCATTTT.